These 4 T cell receptor beta chains originate from one sample sequenced in a study of regulatory T cells in long-lasting Graves disease. Noted time point: newly diagnosed GD, antithyroid drugs for less than 3 months. Following extraction of RNA from PBMCs, that RNA was used to make the TCR library. Both iRepertoire HTBI primers and Arm-PCR of CDR3 regions were used to build the TCR beta libraries. One entry per CDR3 protein, called by TCRdb with MiXCR from the multiplex PCR reads. The sample lists around 450,000 distinct CDR3 sequences, over 12% seen once, with about 8% in the top ten. This sample was shared with a second study, whose subject was T cells in Graves' hyperthyroidism and ophthalmopathy.

Sequencing was performed on peripheral blood mononuclear cells (PBMCs), taken at new diagnosis, from a patient treated with antithyroid drugs. The receptor source for this set is a woman aged 40-49 years with Graves disease.

The genes are TRBV4-1 and TRBJ2-2; D not resolved. V lost 1 base, J lost 5 bases, and 8 bases lay in between. The CDR3 is made up of 14 amino acids. Germline CDR1 and CDR2: MGHRA and YSYEKL. The CDR3 reads CASSQVGETGELFF. The DNA for the CDR3 is TGCGCCAGCAGCCAAGTTGGAGAAACCGGGGAGCTGTTTTTT.

This clonotype appeared many times. The chain joins TRBV20-1 to TRBJ2-2; no definite D call. CDR3 size: 14 residues. CDR1 is DFQATT and CDR2 is SNEGSKA in the germline V gene (reference sequence). V was trimmed by 3 bases and J by 4 bases, leaving 12 bases between them. The CDR3, as DNA: TGCAGTGCTAGGGGCGCGTTGGCCACCGGGGAGCTGTTTTTT. This encodes CSARGALATGELFF.

In this sample, this clonotype turned up many times. The V call is TRBV27, the J call TRBJ1-5; maybe TRBD1 (6 bases). CDR1 and CDR2 from the germline V gene are MNHEY and SMNVEV (reference sequence). This CDR3 region has 17 residues. V lost 0 bases and J lost 0, with 12 bases in between. CDR3 residues: CASSLSPVGGSNQPQHF. CDR3 sequence (DNA): TGTGCCAGCAGTTTATCCCCTGTAGGGGGTAGCAATCAGCCCCAGCATTTT.

This clonotype was detected many times. The chain is built from TRBV28 and TRBJ1-2; D possibly corresponds to TRBD1 (5 bases). This CDR3 is built from 14 residues. The V gene's germline CDR1 is MDHEN and CDR2 SYDVKM. Trimming removed 3 bases from V and 3 bases from J, with 11 bases in between. Written as DNA, the CDR3 is TGTGCCAGCAGTTTGTGGGGGGAGCACTATGGCTACACCTTC. Its protein is CASSLWGEHYGYTF.